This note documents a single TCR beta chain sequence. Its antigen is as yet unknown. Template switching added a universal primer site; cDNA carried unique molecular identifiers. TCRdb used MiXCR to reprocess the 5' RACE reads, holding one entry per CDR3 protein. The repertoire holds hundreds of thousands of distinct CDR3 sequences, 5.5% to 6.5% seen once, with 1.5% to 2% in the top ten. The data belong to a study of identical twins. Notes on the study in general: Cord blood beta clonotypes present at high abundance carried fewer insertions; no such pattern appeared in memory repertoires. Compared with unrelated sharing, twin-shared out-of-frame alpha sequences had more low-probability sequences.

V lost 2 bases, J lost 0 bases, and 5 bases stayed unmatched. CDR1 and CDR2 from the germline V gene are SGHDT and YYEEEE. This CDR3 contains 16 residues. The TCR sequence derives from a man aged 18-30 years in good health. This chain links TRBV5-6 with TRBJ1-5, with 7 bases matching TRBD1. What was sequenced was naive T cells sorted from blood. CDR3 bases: TGTGCCAGCAGCTTCACAGGGGCTACTAGCAATCAGCCCCAGCATTTT. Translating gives CASSFTGATSNQPQHF.